What follows are 4 T cell receptor beta chains derived from one specimen sequenced in a study of shared clonotypes between healthy human individuals. Sequenced by immunoSEQ multiplex PCR; TCRdb stores in-frame clones only, minus some. The table has about 2 million clones, 95% seen once. Material: naive CD4+ T cells sorted from blood. The subset was: CD45RA+ positively selected. These receptor sequences come from a man aged 18 to 30 in good health.

The chain has TRBV25-1 and TRBJ2-1, with D tentatively TRBD2 (6 bases). This CDR3 is 11 amino acids long. The germline gives CDR1 MGHDK, CDR2 SYGVNS. The V end was cut by 3 bases, the J end by 13 bases, with 10 bases between. The CDR3 coding sequence is TGTGCCAGCAGTGAGCGGGATCGACAGTTCTTC. Amino acids: CASSERDRQFF.

The chain couples TRBV28 to TRBJ2-7, with TRBD2 matching over 7 bases. This CDR3 spans 16 amino acids. V was pared by 2 bases and J by 0 bases, with 7 bases of the junction left unmatched. The V gene's germline CDR1 is MDHEN and CDR2 SYDVKM. Here the CDR3 reads CASSLLAGDTSYEQYF. The CDR3 nucleotides read TGTGCCAGCAGTTTACTGGCGGGGGATACCTCCTACGAGCAGTACTTC.

The genes are TRBV28 and TRBJ2-7; the D gene could be TRBD1 or TRBD2 (6 bases each). Germline CDR1 reads MDHEN; CDR2 reads SYDVKM. The CDR3 spans 15 residues. Trimming removed 5 bases at V and 4 bases at J, with 18 bases between. The CDR3 is CASSRGVAGRYEQYF. In nucleotides, the CDR3 is TGTGCCAGCAGTAGGGGGGTGGCAGGGAGGTACGAGCAGTACTTC.

This clone was seen a few times. The chain is built from TRBV15 and TRBJ1-2; D perhaps matches TRBD1 (5 bases). Germline-derived CDR1 and CDR2 are LNHNV and YYDKDF (reference sequence). The CDR3 is made up of 14 amino acids. V gave up 3 bases and J gave up 2 bases, with 10 bases separating them. The CDR3 loop is CATSSDSPNYGYTF. DNA for the CDR3: TGTGCCACCAGCAGTGACAGCCCGAACTATGGCTACACCTTC.